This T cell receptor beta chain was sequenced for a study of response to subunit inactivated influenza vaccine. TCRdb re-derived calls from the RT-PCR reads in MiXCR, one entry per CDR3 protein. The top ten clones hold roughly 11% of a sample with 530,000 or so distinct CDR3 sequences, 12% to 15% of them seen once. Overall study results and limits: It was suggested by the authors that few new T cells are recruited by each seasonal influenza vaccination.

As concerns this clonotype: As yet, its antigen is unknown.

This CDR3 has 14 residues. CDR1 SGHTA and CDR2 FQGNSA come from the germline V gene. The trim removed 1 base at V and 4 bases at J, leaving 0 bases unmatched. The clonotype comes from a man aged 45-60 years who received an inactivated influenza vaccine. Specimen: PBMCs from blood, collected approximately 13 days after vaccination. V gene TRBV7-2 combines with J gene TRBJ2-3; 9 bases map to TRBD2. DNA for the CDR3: TGTGCCAGCAGCTTAGTAGCGGGGGCAGATACGCAGTATTTT. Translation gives CASSLVAGADTQYF.